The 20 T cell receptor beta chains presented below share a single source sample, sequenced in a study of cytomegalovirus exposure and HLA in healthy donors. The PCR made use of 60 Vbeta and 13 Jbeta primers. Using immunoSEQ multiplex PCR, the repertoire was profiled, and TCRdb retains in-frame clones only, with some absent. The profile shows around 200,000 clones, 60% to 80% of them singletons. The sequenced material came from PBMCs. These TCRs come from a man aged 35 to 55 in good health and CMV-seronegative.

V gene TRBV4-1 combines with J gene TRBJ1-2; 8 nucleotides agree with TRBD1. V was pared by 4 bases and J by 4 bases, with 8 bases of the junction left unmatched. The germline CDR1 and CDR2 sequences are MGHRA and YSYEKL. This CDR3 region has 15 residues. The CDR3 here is CASSPGQGAIYGYTF. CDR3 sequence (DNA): TGCGCCAGCAGCCCCGGGCAGGGGGCTATCTATGGCTACACCTTC.

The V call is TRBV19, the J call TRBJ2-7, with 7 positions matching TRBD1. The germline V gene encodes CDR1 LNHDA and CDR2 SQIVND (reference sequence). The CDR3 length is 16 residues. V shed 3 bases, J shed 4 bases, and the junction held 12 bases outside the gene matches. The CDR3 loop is CASSIGNPTGTYEQYF. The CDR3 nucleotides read TGTGCCAGTAGTATTGGGAACCCGACAGGGACATACGAGCAGTACTTC.

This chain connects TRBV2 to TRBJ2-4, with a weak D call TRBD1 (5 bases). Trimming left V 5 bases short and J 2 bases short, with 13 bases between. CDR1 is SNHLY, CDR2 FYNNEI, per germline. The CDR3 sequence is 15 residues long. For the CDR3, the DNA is TGTGCCAGCAGTCCCGACAGTATATCCAAAAACATTCAGTACTTC. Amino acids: CASSPDSISKNIQYF.

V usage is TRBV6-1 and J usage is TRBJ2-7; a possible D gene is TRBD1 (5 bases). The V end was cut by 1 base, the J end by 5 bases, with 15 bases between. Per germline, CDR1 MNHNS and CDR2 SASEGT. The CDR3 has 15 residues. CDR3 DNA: TGTGCCAGCAGTGAAGGGTCGTTAGGGGCCCACGAGCAGTACTTC. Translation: CASSEGSLGAHEQYF.

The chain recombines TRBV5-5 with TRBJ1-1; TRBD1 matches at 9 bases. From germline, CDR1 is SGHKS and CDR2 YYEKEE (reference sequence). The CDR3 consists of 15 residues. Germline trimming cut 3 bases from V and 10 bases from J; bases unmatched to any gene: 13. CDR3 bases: TGTGCCAGCAGCTCGCCGTCCGGGACAGGGCGCGTAGCTTTCTTT. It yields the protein CASSSPSGTGRVAFF.

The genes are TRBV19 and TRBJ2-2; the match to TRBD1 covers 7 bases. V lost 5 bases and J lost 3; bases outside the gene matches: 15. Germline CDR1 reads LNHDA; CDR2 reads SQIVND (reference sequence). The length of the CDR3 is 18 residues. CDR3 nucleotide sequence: TGTGCCAGTAGTCCACATAAATACGGGACAGCCGACACCGGGGAGCTGTTTTTT. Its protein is CASSPHKYGTADTGELFF.

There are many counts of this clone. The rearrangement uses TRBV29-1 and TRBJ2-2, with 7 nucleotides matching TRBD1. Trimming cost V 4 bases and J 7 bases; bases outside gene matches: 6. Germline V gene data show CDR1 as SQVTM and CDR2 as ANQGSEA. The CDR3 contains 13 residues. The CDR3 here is CSVVEGAGGELFF. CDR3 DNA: TGCAGCGTTGTTGAGGGGGCAGGCGGGGAGCTGTTTTTT.

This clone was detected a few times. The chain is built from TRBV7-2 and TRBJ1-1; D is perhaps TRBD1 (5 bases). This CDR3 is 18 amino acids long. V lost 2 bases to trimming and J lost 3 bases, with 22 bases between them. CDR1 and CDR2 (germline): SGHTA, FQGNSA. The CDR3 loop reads CASSLSGVSGGRYTEAFF. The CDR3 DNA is TGTGCCAGCAGCTTATCCGGGGTCTCGGGGGGGAGGTACACTGAAGCTTTCTTT.

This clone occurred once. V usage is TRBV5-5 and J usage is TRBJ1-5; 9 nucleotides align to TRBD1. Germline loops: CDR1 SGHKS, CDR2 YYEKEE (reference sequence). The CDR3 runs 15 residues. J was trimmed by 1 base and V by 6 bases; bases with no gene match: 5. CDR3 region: CASTVTGGSNQPQHF. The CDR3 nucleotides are TGTGCCAGCACCGTGACAGGGGGGAGCAATCAGCCCCAGCATTTT.

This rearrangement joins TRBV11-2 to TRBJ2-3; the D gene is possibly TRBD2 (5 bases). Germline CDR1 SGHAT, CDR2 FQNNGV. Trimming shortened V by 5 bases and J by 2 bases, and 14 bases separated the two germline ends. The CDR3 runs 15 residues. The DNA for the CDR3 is TGTGCCAGCAGCCCCACTCGGGGAATCACAGATACGCAGTATTTT. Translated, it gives CASSPTRGITDTQYF.

The CDR3 region is CASSPEGGVTDTQYF. CDR3 sequence (DNA): TGTGCCAGCAGCCCAGAGGGGGGGGTCACAGATACGCAGTATTTT. The V and J genes are TRBV7-6 and TRBJ2-3; perhaps TRBD2 as D (7 bases). CDR1 and CDR2 (germline): SGHVS, FNYEAQ. Deletions cut 5 bases from V and 2 bases from J, with 14 bases between. The CDR3 consists of 15 residues.

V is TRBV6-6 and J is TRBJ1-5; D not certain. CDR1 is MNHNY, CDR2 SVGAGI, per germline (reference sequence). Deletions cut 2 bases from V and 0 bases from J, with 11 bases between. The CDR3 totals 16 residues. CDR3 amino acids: CASSYQDTYSNQPQHF. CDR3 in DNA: TGTGCCAGCAGTTACCAAGACACTTATAGCAATCAGCCCCAGCATTTT.

The CDR3 sequence is CAVQGGGTDTQYF. The CDR3 coding sequence is TGTGCCGTTCAGGGGGGAGGCACAGATACGCAGTATTTT. The chain couples TRBV6-5 to TRBJ2-3, with D possibly TRBD1 on 7 matching bases. Germline V gene data show CDR1 as MNHEY and CDR2 as SVGAGI. V lost 11 bases and J 1 base, leaving 13 bases between the germline ends. CDR3 length equals 13 residues.

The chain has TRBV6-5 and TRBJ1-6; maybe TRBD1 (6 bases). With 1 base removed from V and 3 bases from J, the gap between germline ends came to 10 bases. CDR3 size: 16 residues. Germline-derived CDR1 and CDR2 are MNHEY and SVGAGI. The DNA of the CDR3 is TGTGCCAGCAGTTACTTACAGGGCAACTATAATTCACCCCTCCACTTT. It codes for CASSYLQGNYNSPLHF.

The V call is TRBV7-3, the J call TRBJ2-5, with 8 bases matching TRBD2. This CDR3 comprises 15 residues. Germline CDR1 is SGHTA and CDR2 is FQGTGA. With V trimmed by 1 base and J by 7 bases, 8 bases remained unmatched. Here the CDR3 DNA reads TGTGCCAGCAGCTTAAACCCGGGAGGGCCGGGGACCCAGTACTTC. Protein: CASSLNPGGPGTQYF.

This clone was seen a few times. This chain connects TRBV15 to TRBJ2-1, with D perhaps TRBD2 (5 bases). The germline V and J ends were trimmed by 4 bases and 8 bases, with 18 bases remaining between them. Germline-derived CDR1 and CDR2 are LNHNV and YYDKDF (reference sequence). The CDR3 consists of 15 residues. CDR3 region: CATSTVRPGRHEQFF. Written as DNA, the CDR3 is TGTGCCACCAGCACCGTAAGGCCGGGGAGACATGAGCAGTTCTTC.

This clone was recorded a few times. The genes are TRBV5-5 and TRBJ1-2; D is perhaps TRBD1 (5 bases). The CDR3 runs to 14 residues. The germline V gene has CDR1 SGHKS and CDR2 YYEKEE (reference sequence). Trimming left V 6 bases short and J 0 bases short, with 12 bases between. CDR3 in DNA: TGTGCCAGCACTCCTGGGGGGGCTAACTATGGCTACACCTTC. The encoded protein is CASTPGGANYGYTF.

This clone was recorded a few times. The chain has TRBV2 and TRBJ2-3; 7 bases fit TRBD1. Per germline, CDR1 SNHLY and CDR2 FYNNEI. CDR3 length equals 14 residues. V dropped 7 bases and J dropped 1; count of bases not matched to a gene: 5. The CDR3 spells CASMGDSRTDTQYF. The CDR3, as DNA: TGTGCCAGCATGGGGGACAGCCGCACAGATACGCAGTATTTT.

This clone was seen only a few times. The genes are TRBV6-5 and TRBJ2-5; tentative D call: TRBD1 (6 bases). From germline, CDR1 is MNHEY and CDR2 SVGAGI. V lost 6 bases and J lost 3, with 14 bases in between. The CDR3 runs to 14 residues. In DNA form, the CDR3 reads TGTGCCAGCAGGGGAAGGTCAGGGGAAGAGACCCAGTACTTC. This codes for CASRGRSGEETQYF.

The CDR3 protein is CASGEASSYNEQFF. The CDR3 nucleotides are TGTGCCAGTGGGGAGGCCAGCTCCTACAATGAGCAGTTCTTC. The chain employs TRBV19 and TRBJ2-1; D possibly corresponds to TRBD2 (6 bases). V was clipped by 8 bases and J by 0 bases, with 11 bases between them. The CDR3 contains 14 residues. Germline V gene sequence: CDR1 LNHDA, CDR2 SQIVND (reference sequence).